The clone carrying this TCR beta chain was counted a few times. As yet, its antigen is unknown. Genomic DNA (from each subset) was split evenly across several immunoSEQ plates. Assay used: immunoSEQ multiplex PCR; TCRdb lists only in-frame clones, some missing. Found here are about 680,000 clones, 73% of them singletons; the top ten hold around 1.8%. The CDR3 contains 12 residues. V dropped 3 bases and J dropped 5 bases, with 8 bases sitting between them. From germline, CDR1 is WNHNN and CDR2 SYGVQD (reference sequence). This specimen comes from a study of shared clonotypes between healthy human individuals. On the study more broadly: Sampling drew on donors who were a couple of women and three men aged 18 to 49.

Overall study results and limits: Sampling covered blood only; tissue repertoires likely differ. Generally, naive subsets (rather than memory subsets) showed larger estimated richness.

Input material: memory CD4+ T cells sorted from blood. Subset noted: CD45RA-negative fraction. This TCR was recovered from a woman in her twenties or thirties in good health. The J gene is TRBJ2-7, the V gene TRBV10-1; the D is unclear. The CDR3 region has the DNA TGCGCCAGCAGTGACAGTATCCACGAGCAGTACTTC. Its translation: CASSDSIHEQYF.